This TCR beta chain was documented in a study of blood T cell repertoires in COVID-19. Study in general: Nucleic acid was either cDNA or gDNA, and it came from T cells, B-cell-depleted T cells, or PBMCs.

This CDR3 comprises 16 residues. Germline V gene sequence: CDR1 SGHAT, CDR2 FQNNGV. Trimming stripped 5 bases from V and 7 bases from J, with 23 bases between. In the original processing: Estimates of nucleated cell counts were drawn from the amplification of reference gene primers. Method: immunoSEQ multiplex PCR; TCRdb's copy keeps in-frame clones and lacks some. For V, J and clone size, that table is used; D and trimming come from the DNA. The data show about 260,000 clones, with 91% seen just once and approximately 2.6% held by the top ten. The V and J genes are TRBV11-2 and TRBJ1-2; weak D call: TRBD1 (6 bases). Sequencing input: peripheral blood. This clonotype was obtained from a person aged 18 to 30 with COVID-19, enrolled during active disease. CDR3 region: CASSPEHGGALGGYTF. In nucleotides, the CDR3 is TGTGCCAGCAGCCCGGAACATGGGGGGGCCTTGGGTGGCTACACCTTC.